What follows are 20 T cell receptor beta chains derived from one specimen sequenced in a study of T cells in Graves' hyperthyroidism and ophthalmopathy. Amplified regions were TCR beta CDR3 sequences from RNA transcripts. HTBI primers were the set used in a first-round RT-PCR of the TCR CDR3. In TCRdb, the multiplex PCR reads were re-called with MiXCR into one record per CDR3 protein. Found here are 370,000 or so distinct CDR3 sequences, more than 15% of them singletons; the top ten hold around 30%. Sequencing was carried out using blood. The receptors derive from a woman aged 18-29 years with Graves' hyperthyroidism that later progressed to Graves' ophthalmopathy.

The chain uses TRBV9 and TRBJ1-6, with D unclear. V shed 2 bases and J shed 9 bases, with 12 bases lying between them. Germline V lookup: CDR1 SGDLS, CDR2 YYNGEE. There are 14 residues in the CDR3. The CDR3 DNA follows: TGTGCCAGCAGCGTGGGCAGGAGGACTTCACCCCTCCACTTT. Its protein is CASSVGRRTSPLHF. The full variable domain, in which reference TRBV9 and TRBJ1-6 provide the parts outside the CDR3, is DSGVTQTPKHLITATGQRVTLRCSPRSGDLSVYWYQQSLDQGLQFLIQYYNGEERAKGNILERFSAQQFPDLHSELNLSSLELGDSALYFCASSVGRRTSPLHFGNGTRLTVT.

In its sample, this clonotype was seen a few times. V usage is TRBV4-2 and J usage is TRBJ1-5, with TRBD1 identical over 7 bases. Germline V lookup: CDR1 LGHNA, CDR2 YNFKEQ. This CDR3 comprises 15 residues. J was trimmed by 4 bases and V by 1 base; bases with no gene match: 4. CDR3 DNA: TGTGCCAGCAGCCAAGTACAGGGGAGGAATCAGCCCCAGCATTTT. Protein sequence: CASSQVQGRNQPQHF.

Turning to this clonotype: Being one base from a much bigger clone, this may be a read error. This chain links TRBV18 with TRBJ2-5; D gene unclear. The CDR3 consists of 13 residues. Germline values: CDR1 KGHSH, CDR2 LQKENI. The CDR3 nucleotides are TGTGCCAGCTCACCATCGGTTGCAGAGACCCCGTACTTC. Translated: CASSPSVAETPYF.

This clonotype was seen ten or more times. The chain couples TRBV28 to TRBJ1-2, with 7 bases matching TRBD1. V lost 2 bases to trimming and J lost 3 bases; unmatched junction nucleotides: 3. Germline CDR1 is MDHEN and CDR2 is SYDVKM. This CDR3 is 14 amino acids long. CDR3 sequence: CASSLLTGDYGYTF. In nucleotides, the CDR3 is TGTGCCAGCAGTTTACTTACAGGGGACTATGGCTACACCTTC.

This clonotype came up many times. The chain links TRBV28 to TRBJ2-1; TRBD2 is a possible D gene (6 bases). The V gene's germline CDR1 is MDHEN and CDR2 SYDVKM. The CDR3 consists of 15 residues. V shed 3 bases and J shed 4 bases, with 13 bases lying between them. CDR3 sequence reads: CASSFSRGRYNEQFF. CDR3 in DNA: TGTGCCAGCAGTTTCTCGCGGGGAAGATACAATGAGCAGTTCTTC.

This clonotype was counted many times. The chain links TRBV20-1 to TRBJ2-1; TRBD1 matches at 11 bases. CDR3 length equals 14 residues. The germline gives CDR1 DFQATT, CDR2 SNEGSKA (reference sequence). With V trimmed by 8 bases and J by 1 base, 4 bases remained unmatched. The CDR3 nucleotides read TGCAGTACGGACAGGGGGCAATCCTACAATGAGCAGTTCTTC. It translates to CSTDRGQSYNEQFF.

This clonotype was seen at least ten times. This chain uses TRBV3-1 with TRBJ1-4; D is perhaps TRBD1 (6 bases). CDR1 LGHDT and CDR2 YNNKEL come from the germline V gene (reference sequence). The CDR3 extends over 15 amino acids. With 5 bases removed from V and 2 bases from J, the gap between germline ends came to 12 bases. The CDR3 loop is CASSSLGGTNEKLFF. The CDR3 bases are TGTGCCAGCAGCTCATTAGGGGGTACTAATGAAAAACTGTTTTTT.

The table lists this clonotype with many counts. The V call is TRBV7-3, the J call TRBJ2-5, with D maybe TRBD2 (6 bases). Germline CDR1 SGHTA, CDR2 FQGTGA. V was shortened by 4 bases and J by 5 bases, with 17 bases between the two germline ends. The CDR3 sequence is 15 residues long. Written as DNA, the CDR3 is TGTGCCAGCAGCTCTGGTCGCGGCGGAGGGGAGACCCAGTACTTC. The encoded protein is CASSSGRGGGETQYF.

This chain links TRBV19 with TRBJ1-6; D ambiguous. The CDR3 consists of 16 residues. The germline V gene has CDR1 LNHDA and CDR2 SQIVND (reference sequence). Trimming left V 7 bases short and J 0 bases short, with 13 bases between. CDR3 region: CASTENGRSYNSPLHF. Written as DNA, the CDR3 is TGTGCCAGTACCGAGAACGGGCGCTCCTATAATTCACCCCTCCACTTT.

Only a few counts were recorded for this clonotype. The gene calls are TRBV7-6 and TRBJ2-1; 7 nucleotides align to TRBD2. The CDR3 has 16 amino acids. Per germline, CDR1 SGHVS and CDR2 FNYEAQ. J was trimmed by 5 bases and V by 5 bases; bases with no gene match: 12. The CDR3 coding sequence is TGTGCCAGCAGCCGCGTTTCGGGAGGAGCCCACAATGAGCAGTTCTTC. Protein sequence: CASSRVSGGAHNEQFF.

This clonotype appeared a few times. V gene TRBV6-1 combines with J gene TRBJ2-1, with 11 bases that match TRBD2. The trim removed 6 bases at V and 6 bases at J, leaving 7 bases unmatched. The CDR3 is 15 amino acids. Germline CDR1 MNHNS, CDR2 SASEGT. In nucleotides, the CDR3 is TGTGCCAGCAGATTCACTAGCGGGAGCTTCAATGAGCAGTTCTTC. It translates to CASRFTSGSFNEQFF.

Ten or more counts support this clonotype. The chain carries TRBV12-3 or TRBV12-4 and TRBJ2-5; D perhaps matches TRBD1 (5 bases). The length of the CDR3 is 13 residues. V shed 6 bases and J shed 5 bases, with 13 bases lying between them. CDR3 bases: TGTGCCAGCAGCTCCTACAAGGGGGAGACCCAGTACTTC. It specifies CASSSYKGETQYF.

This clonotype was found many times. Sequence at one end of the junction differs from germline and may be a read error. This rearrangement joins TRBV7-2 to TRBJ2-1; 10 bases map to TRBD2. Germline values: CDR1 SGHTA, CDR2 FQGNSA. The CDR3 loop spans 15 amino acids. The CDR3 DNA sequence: TGCGCCAGCAGCTCCGGACTAGCGGCCTACAATGAGCAGTTCTTC. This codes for CASSSGLAAYNEQFF. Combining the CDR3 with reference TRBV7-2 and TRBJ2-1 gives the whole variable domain GAGVSQSPSNKVTEKGKDVELRCDPISGHTALYWYRQSLGQGLEFLIYFQGNSAPDKSGLPSDRFSAERTGGSVSTLTIQRTQQEDSAVYLCASSSGLAAYNEQFFGPGTRLTVL.

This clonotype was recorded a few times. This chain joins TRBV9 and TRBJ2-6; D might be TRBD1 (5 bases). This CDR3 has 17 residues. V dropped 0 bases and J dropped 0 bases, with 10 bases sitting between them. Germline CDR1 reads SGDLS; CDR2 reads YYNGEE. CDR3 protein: CASSVEAGYSGANVLTF. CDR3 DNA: TGTGCCAGCAGCGTAGAGGCAGGGTACTCTGGGGCCAACGTCCTGACTTTC.

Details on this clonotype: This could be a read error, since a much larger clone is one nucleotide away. The CDR3 sequence: CASNRHLGTSGRERSTDTQYF. In nucleotides, the CDR3 is TGTGCCAGCAACCGACACCTAGGGACTAGCGGGAGGGAACGCAGCACAGATACGCAGTATTTT. V gene TRBV3-1 combines with J gene TRBJ2-3; 16 bases fit TRBD2. CDR3 size: 21 residues. With 7 bases clipped from V and 0 bases from J, the junction kept 16 bases outside the gene matches. CDR1 and CDR2 (germline): LGHDT, YNNKEL (reference sequence).

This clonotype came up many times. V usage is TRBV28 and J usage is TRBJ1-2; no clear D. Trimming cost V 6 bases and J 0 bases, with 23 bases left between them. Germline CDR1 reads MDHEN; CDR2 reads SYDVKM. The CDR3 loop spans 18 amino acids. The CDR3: CASSYRDREPGSNYGYTF. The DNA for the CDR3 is TGTGCCAGCAGCTACAGAGATAGGGAGCCCGGCTCTAACTATGGCTACACCTTC.

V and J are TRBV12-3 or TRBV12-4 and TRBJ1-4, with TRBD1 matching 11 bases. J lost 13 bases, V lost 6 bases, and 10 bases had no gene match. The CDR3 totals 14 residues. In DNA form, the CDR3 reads TGTGCCAGCAGAGCCGGGACAGGGGGGTCGATACTGTTTTTT. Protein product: CASRAGTGGSILFF.

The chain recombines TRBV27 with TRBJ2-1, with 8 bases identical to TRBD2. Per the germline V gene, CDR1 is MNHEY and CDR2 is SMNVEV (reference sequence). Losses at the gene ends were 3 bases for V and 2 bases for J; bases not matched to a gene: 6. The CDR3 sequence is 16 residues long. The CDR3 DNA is TGTGCCAGCAGTTTGTACGGGACTAGAACCTACAATGAGCAGTTCTTC. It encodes CASSLYGTRTYNEQFF.

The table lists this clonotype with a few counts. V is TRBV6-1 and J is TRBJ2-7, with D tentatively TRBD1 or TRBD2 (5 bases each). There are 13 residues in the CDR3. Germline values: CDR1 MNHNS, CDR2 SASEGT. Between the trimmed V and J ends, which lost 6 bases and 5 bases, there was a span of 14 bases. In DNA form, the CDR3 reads TGTGCCAGCAGATCGGGACGTATGGACGAGCAGTACTTC. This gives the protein CASRSGRMDEQYF.

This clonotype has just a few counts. The CDR3 nucleotides are TGTGCCAGCAGCGCTACTAGCGGGAGGGACACAGATACGCAGTATTTT. Protein: CASSATSGRDTDTQYF. V and J are TRBV9 and TRBJ2-3; 13 bases fit TRBD2. From germline, CDR1 is SGDLS and CDR2 YYNGEE. V gave up 3 bases and J gave up 2 bases; unmatched junction bases: 3. This CDR3 spans 16 amino acids.